These 21 T cell receptor beta chains originate from one sample sequenced in a study of vaccination and CD4 T cells after COVID-19. Their antigens remain unidentified. Treatment here: roughly 10-day PBMC culture with coronavirus spike peptide pools or control peptides (ViraFEST assay). The Oncomine TCR Beta short-read assay generated sequence data from the DNA of cultured CD4+ T cells. TCRdb re-derived calls from the PCR reads in MiXCR, one entry per CDR3 protein. This sample has around 12,000 distinct CDR3 sequences; 45% to 75% occur once, and the top ten carry 9.6%. The sequenced sample consisted of CD4+ T cells from blood, cultured in vitro. The receptors here all came from a human donor who had recovered from COVID-19.

V is TRBV5-4 and J is TRBJ1-2; the match to TRBD1 covers 8 bases. This CDR3 contains 13 residues. Germline lookup yields CDR1 SGHNT and CDR2 YYREEE (reference sequence). V was clipped by 5 bases and J by 5 bases; unmatched bases: 5. The CDR3 region is CASRPGGPYGYTF. The CDR3 DNA follows: TGTGCCAGCAGACCAGGGGGCCCGTATGGCTACACCTTC. The whole variable domain, remainder taken from reference TRBV5-4 and TRBJ1-2, is ETGVTQSPTHLIKTRGQQVTLRCSSQSGHNTVSWYQQALGQGPQFIFQYYREEENGRGNFPPRFSGLQFPNYSSELNVNALELDDSALYLCASRPGGPYGYTFGSGTRLTVV.

This rearrangement joins TRBV28 to TRBJ1-2, with D uncertain. Trimming stripped 6 bases from V and 8 bases from J, with 13 bases between. There are 12 residues in the CDR3. In germline, CDR1 is MDHEN, CDR2 SYDVKM. CDR3 amino acids: CASSQPIRGYTF. CDR3 coding DNA: TGTGCCAGCAGCCAACCAATTCGGGGCTACACCTTC.

The chain links TRBV20-1 to TRBJ2-7, with TRBD2 matching over 14 bases. The CDR3 totals 16 residues. Trimming at V came to 5 bases and at J to 4 bases, leaving 10 bases not matched to a gene. Germline CDR1 DFQATT, CDR2 SNEGSKA (reference sequence). CDR3 DNA sequence: TGCAGTGCTCGACTAGCGGGAGGGCCCAGTTGGTACGAGCAGTACTTC. Protein product: CSARLAGGPSWYEQYF.

This sequence joins TRBV7-6 and TRBJ2-5, with 11 bases identical to TRBD2. CDR3 length: 16 residues. The V and J ends lost 5 bases and 2 bases, in that order; junction bases with no gene match: 7. CDR1 and CDR2 from the germline V gene are SGHVS and FNYEAQ. CDR3 loop: CASSPERTSGQETQYF. In DNA, the CDR3 is TGTGCCAGCAGCCCCGAAAGGACTAGCGGGCAAGAGACCCAGTACTTC. Variable domain in full (rest from reference TRBV7-6 and TRBJ2-5): GAGVSQSPRYKVTKRGQDVALRCDPISGHVSLYWYRQALGQGPEFLTYFNYEAQQDKSGLPNDRFSAERPEGSISTLTIQRTEQRDSAMYRCASSPERTSGQETQYFGPGTRLLVL.

Only a few counts were recorded for this clonotype. V is TRBV27 and J is TRBJ1-5; no clear D gene. The germline CDR1 and CDR2 sequences are MNHEY and SMNVEV (reference sequence). The length of the CDR3 is 14 residues. V was pared by 5 bases and J by 4 bases, with 12 bases between. The DNA for the CDR3 is TGTGCCAGCAGTAGGCCCGGACTGAATCAGCCCCAGCATTTT. It encodes CASSRPGLNQPQHF.

The chain uses TRBV20-1 and TRBJ2-2; TRBD1 agrees at 8 bases. V shed 0 bases, J shed 4 bases, and the junction held 10 bases outside the gene matches. This CDR3 is built from 17 residues. Germline V lookup: CDR1 DFQATT, CDR2 SNEGSKA (reference sequence). The CDR3 region is CSARDPTGGRRTGELFF. CDR3 in DNA: TGCAGTGCTAGAGATCCTACAGGGGGAAGGCGCACCGGGGAGCTGTTTTTT.

V is TRBV28 and J is TRBJ1-1; a possible D gene is TRBD1 (5 bases). Trimming shortened V by 3 bases and J by 4 bases, and 12 bases separated the two germline ends. This CDR3 comprises 14 residues. Germline V gene sequence: CDR1 MDHEN, CDR2 SYDVKM. CDR3 protein: CASSFPGWRTEAFF. Written as DNA, the CDR3 is TGTGCCAGCAGTTTCCCAGGGTGGCGCACTGAAGCTTTCTTT.

Concerning this clonotype itself: A much larger clone differs from this one at a single base, so this may be a read error. This rearrangement joins TRBV7-2 to TRBJ1-1; 7 bases fit TRBD1. CDR3 length equals 13 residues. Germline V gives CDR1 SGHTA, CDR2 FQGNSA. The trim removed 5 bases at V and 7 bases at J, leaving 7 bases unmatched. The CDR3 here is CTSSPDRVGEAFF. In nucleotides, the CDR3 is TGTACCAGCAGCCCCGACAGGGTGGGTGAAGCTTTCTTT.

This chain links TRBV4-2 with TRBJ2-1; TRBD2 matches 11 bases. The CDR3 extends over 16 amino acids. With 0 bases clipped from V and 4 bases from J, the junction kept 2 bases outside the gene matches. Germline lookup yields CDR1 LGHNA and CDR2 YNFKEQ. CDR3 in amino acids: CASSQDGTSGYNEQFF. DNA for the CDR3: TGTGCCAGCAGCCAAGACGGGACTAGCGGTTACAATGAGCAGTTCTTC.

This chain uses TRBV30 with TRBJ1-6, with 7 bases matching TRBD1. Germline CDR1 GTSNPN, CDR2 SVGIG (reference sequence). CDR3 length: 13 residues. V shed 3 bases, J shed 7 bases, and the junction held 3 bases outside the gene matches. The CDR3 DNA follows: TGTGCCTGGAGGACAGGGTCGAATTCACCCCTCCACTTT. Translating gives CAWRTGSNSPLHF.

This chain connects TRBV11-2 to TRBJ2-7; D gene unclear. V was cut by 1 base and J by 1 base, with 11 bases left in between. Germline V gene sequence: CDR1 SGHAT, CDR2 FQNNGV. The CDR3 totals 15 residues. The DNA for the CDR3 is TGTGCCAGCAGCTTAGGGACCGGTCTGTCCTACGAGCAGTACTTC. Amino acids: CASSLGTGLSYEQYF. Drawing the rest from reference TRBV11-2 and TRBJ2-7, the complete variable domain is EAGVAQSPRYKIIEKRQSVAFWCNPISGHATLYWYQQILGQGPKLLIQFQNNGVVDDSQLPKDRFSAERLKGVDSTLKIQPAKLEDSAVYLCASSLGTGLSYEQYFGPGTRLTVT.

The rearrangement uses TRBV5-6 and TRBJ2-5, with a weak D call TRBD2 (6 bases). The CDR3 spans 14 residues. V shed 4 bases and J shed 6 bases, with 16 bases lying between them. Per the germline V gene, CDR1 is SGHDT and CDR2 is YYEEEE. CDR3 bases: TGTGCCAGCAGCATTCGGGACTTTGGACAGACCCAGTACTTC. Translating gives CASSIRDFGQTQYF.

This clonotype was recorded only once. The gene calls are TRBV7-9 and TRBJ2-3, with 9 bases fitting TRBD1. There are 16 residues in the CDR3. Germline-derived CDR1 and CDR2 are SEHNR and FQNEAQ (reference sequence). V gave up 5 bases and J gave up 6 bases; unmatched junction bases: 12. The CDR3 sequence: CASSSRQGGSVDTQYF. The CDR3 nucleotides are TGTGCCAGCAGCAGCCGACAGGGGGGCTCTGTGGATACGCAGTATTTT.

This rearrangement joins TRBV7-2 to TRBJ2-4; 11 bases fit TRBD2. V lost 5 bases and J lost 0; bases outside the gene matches: 6. In germline, CDR1 is SGHTA, CDR2 FQGNSA. The CDR3 runs 17 residues. The CDR3 DNA reads TGTGCCAGCAGCAAACCGGGACTAGCGGTAGCCAAAAACATTCAGTACTTC. This translates into CASSKPGLAVAKNIQYF.

This rearrangement joins TRBV20-1 to TRBJ1-6; D perhaps matches TRBD1 (6 bases). Germline lookup yields CDR1 DFQATT and CDR2 SNEGSKA (reference sequence). V lost 0 bases, J lost 2 bases, and 17 bases lay in between. This CDR3 is built from 18 residues. Here the CDR3 reads CSARDLGGLTPYNSPLHF. CDR3 in DNA: TGCAGTGCTAGAGATTTGGGGGGCCTCACCCCCTATAATTCACCCCTCCACTTT.

The chain carries TRBV15 and TRBJ2-3; 7 nucleotides align to TRBD2. V dropped 7 bases and J dropped 0; count of bases not matched to a gene: 7. The germline CDR1 and CDR2 sequences are LNHNV and YYDKDF (reference sequence). This CDR3 contains 15 residues. The CDR3 DNA reads TGTGCCACCACTCCTAGCGGTACTAGCACAGATACGCAGTATTTT. Protein sequence: CATTPSGTSTDTQYF.

The chain uses TRBV20-1 and TRBJ2-1; the match to TRBD2 covers 15 bases. The CDR3 runs 18 residues. Trimming took 4 bases from V and 0 from J; bases not matched to a gene: 7. Germline CDR1 is DFQATT and CDR2 is SNEGSKA (reference sequence). For the CDR3, the DNA is TGCAGTGCTACTACAGGACTAGCGGGAGGGAGCTCCTACAATGAGCAGTTCTTC. Amino acids: CSATTGLAGGSSYNEQFF.

This clonotype showed up just a few times. The gene calls are TRBV6-5 and TRBJ2-5; 12 positions agree with TRBD2. CDR1 and CDR2 (germline): MNHEY, SVGAGI. The CDR3 length is 17 residues. V gave up 0 bases and J gave up 5 bases; unmatched junction bases: 7. CDR3 protein: CASSYSASGRDGETQYF. CDR3 nucleotides: TGTGCCAGCAGTTACTCGGCTAGCGGGAGGGATGGGGAGACCCAGTACTTC.

V usage is TRBV15 and J usage is TRBJ2-7; D remains ambiguous. CDR3 size: 13 residues. Trimming removed 8 bases at V and 0 bases at J, with 11 bases between. In germline, CDR1 is LNHNV, CDR2 YYDKDF (reference sequence). DNA for the CDR3: TGTGCCACCCGTAGGGCCCCCTCCTACGAGCAGTACTTC. Its translation is CATRRAPSYEQYF.

The V and J genes are TRBV7-3 and TRBJ2-3; maybe TRBD2 (5 bases). The CDR3 has 16 amino acids. Trimming removed 1 base from V and 4 bases from J, with 15 bases in between. CDR1 SGHTA and CDR2 FQGTGA come from the germline V gene. The CDR3, as DNA: TGTGCCAGCAGCTTAAATCGGGGAGTGGGAGCAGATACGCAGTATTTT. This sequence encodes CASSLNRGVGADTQYF.

The V and J genes are TRBV19 and TRBJ1-1, with D perhaps TRBD1 (6 bases). V dropped 6 bases and J dropped 10 bases, with 12 bases sitting between them. The germline V gene has CDR1 LNHDA and CDR2 SQIVND (reference sequence). The CDR3 loop spans 11 amino acids. CDR3 region: CASRDQGRAFF. As DNA, the CDR3 is TGTGCCAGTAGGGACCAGGGGCGAGCTTTCTTT.